A single T cell receptor (beta chain) is shown here with its context. The antigen is not known. These data originate in a study of cytomegalovirus exposure and HLA in healthy donors. CDR1 SGHRS and CDR2 YFSETQ come from the germline V gene. The CDR3 sequence is 17 residues long. After removal of 3 bases from V and 0 bases from J, the junction contained 8 bases not matched to a gene. In the PCR, 60 Vbeta and 13 Jbeta primers were used. This table comes from immunoSEQ multiplex PCR, and its TCRdb copy is limited to in-frame clones, with some not included. This table holds roughly 110,000 clones, around 82% found once. General study findings and limits: In an earlier analysis, in some 600 donors, most V segments appeared productive either ~87% or ~30% of the time. Using a false discovery rate of 0.05, a later analysis showed that fewer than 20,000 TCR beta sequences were associated with HLA alleles.

The sample consisted of PBMCs. This receptor was identified in a man in his fifties or sixties in good health and CMV-seronegative. This chain uses TRBV5-1 with TRBJ2-3; the match to TRBD2 covers 9 bases. The CDR3 sequence: CASSSRAGGTSTDTQYF. DNA for the CDR3: TGCGCCAGCAGCTCTCGCGCGGGGGGGACTAGCACAGATACGCAGTATTTT.